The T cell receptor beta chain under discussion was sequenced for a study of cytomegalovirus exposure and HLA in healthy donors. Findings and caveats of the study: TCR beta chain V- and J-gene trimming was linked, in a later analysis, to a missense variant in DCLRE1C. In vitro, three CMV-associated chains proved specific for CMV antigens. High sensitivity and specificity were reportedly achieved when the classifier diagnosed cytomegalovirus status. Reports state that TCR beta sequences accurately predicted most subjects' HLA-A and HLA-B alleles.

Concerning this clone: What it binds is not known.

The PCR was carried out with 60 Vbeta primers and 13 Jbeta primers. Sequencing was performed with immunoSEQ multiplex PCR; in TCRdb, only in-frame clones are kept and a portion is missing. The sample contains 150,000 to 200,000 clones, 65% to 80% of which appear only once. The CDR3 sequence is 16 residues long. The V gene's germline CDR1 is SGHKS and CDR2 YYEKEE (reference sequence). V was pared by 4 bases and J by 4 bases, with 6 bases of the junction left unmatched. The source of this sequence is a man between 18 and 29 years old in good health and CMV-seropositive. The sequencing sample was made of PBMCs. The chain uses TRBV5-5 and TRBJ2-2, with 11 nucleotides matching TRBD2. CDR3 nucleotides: TGTGCCAGCAGCCGGGGGGGACTAGCGGTCACCGGGGAGCTGTTTTTT. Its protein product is CASSRGGLAVTGELFF.